The 3 T cell receptor beta chains in this list originate from one sample, sequenced in a study of human T cells and chemical hapten exposure. The time point was: pre-sensitization, week 0. Treatment indicated: therapeutic diphenylcyclopropenone sensitization with weekly scalp DPC. In TCRdb, the RACE reads were re-called with MiXCR into one record per CDR3 protein. In the table there are about 290,000 distinct CDR3 sequences, 7.5% to 8% of which are singletons. The input for sequencing was whole blood, taken in connection with sensitization to the hapten diphenylcyclopropenone (DPC). The receptors come from a man aged 18 to 29 with alopecia areata. Some clones in this sample may be carry-over from other donors' samples.

This clonotype was observed many times. The chain employs TRBV6-2 or TRBV6-3 and TRBJ2-5, with TRBD2 matching 10 bases. The CDR3 consists of 17 residues. Germline loops: CDR1 MNHEY, CDR2 SVGEGT. V shed 0 bases, J shed 3 bases, and the junction held 7 bases outside the gene matches. CDR3: CASSYSIAGGQEETQYF. The CDR3 DNA is TGTGCCAGCAGTTACTCGATAGCGGGGGGACAAGAAGAGACCCAGTACTTC.

This clonotype was seen only a few times. This rearrangement joins TRBV5-1 to TRBJ2-7; the D gene could be TRBD1 or TRBD2 (5 bases each). In germline, CDR1 is SGHRS, CDR2 YFSETQ. The CDR3 consists of 13 residues. Trimming shortened V by 1 base and J by 6 bases, and 11 bases separated the two germline ends. CDR3 protein: CASSLFQGAEQYV. The CDR3 nucleotides read TGCGCCAGCAGCTTGTTTCAGGGAGCCGAGCAGTACGTC.

The sample holds many counts of this clonotype. The chain carries TRBV12-3 or TRBV12-4 and TRBJ1-5; the D is unclear. Trimming took 2 bases from V and 4 from J, leaving 9 bases between them. CDR3 size: 14 residues. The CDR3 DNA follows: TGTGCCAGCAGTTTATCGGTTGTAAATCAGCCCCAGCATTTT. This translates into CASSLSVVNQPQHF.